Given below is one T cell receptor beta chain in context. Its antigen is not yet known. Base qualities were left out, and no much larger clone turns up one base away. This entry is derived from a study of CD8+CD57+ T cells in acquired aplastic anemia (dated by TCRdb to 2016 to 2018). Turning to the overall study: On average, sorted CD4+ and CD8+ cells yielded roughly 3.4 ug of extracted DNA, with a range of roughly 0.19 to 27.4 ug. CD8+CD57+ expansion was defined as frequency above the mean frequency observed in healthy subjects.

Patients chosen for sequencing had shown expansion of CD8+CD57+ cells by flow cytometry. All patients had severe acquired aplastic anemia diagnosed by International Study of Aplastic Anemia and Agranulocytosis and Camitta criteria. No patient had received any therapy when blood was sampled. TCR repertoires of sorted CD4+ and CD8+ blood T cells from severe aplastic anemia patients and healthy subjects were deep-sequenced in the study. Patients were enrolled under clinicaltrials.gov protocols 00001620, 01623167, 00001397, 00071045, 00081523 and 00961064 in the USA. Ficoll-Paque density gradient centrifugation was used to isolate peripheral blood mononuclear cells. Before DNA was extracted, CD4+ and CD8+ T cells were sorted using either FACS or magnetic beads. Looking up the germline V gene yields CDR1 SGHRS and CDR2 YFSETQ. Germline trimming: 0 bases from V, 0 bases from J; junction bases outside gene matches: 4. The CDR3 covers 16 residues, taking in both the cysteine and the phenylalanine. Only the CDR3 region is kept as DNA, spanning 48 bases read in frame from base 1.

TCR beta VDJ combination and CDR3 sequence profiling used genomic DNA as the template. An Illumina HiSeq 2000 was used for TCR repertoire sequencing. Per the original workflow: TRBV/TRBJ rearrangement plots, CDR3 size and DJ length profiles, and Simpson's diversity index were used to assess repertoires. The most abundant DNA sequence in the deep sequencing data was defined as the immunodominant clone. CDR3 amino acid sequences were screened for sharing across subjects and compared with published repertoires and the VDJdb database. Through fastp at Q25 and MiXCR, TCRdb rebuilt clones from the public reads, retaining in-frame beta chains. For every CDR3 protein sequence, its rows merge into one entry that carries the most common genes and DNA. These V and J calls rely on TCRdb rather than the paper's analysis. The sample yields about 180,000 distinct CDR3 sequences; around half were counted once. The ten largest clonotypes hold around 1% of the sample.

What the study reported, not specific to this receptor: Roughly 30 CD8+ CDR3 sequences were shared between patients and controls but appeared highly expressed in patients and within their immunodominant clones. No significant difference in CD8+ Simpson's diversity was found between patients and healthy controls (P=0.060).

The TCR originated in a human donor with aplastic anemia. The V and J genes are TRBV5-1 and TRBJ1-1; TRBD1 fits 8 bases in the junction. Source material: sorted CD4+, CD8+, or CD8+CD57+ T cells (not recorded which) from PBMCs. CDR3 loop: CASSLGQGMMNTEAFF. The sequence in DNA is TGCGCCAGCAGCTTGGGACAGGGGATGATGAACACTGAAGCTTTCTTT.